Sequencing of this T cell receptor (beta chain) was carried out in a study of T-cell memory formation after mild COVID-19. Study details: TCR clusters were mostly donor specific.

TCRdb fed the 5' RACE reads into MiXCR, producing one record per CDR3 protein. This table holds about 470,000 distinct CDR3 sequences, 20% to 25% found once. This clonotype was seen a few times. Antigen specificity is unknown. V lost 3 bases, J lost 4 bases, and 15 bases lay in between. The CDR3 consists of 15 residues. CDR1 is MGHDK, CDR2 SYGVNS, per germline. The study, taken as a whole, reports: Chiefly within CM and EM were the contracting CD4+ clones; CD8+ ones were within EMRA. Unconfirmed was the SARS-CoV-2 specificity of second-wave clones that peaked on day 37. Some responding clones appeared in pre-infection memory, suggesting cross-reactive memory joined.

This clonotype was sampled from an adult woman who had mild COVID-19 (a few samples of this study predate the infection). Cell type and time point are not known. The source material was PBMCs or a T cell subset sorted from them (not recorded which). The rearrangement links TRBV25-1 to TRBJ1-1; D is perhaps TRBD1 (5 bases). The CDR3 nucleotides read TGTGCCAGCAGTGAGCAATCGGGGCTGGTCACTGAAGCTTTCTTT. This codes for CASSEQSGLVTEAFF.